Shown below are 15 T cell receptor beta chains from a single sample sequenced in a study of blood T cell repertoires in COVID-19. Generated by immunoSEQ multiplex PCR, the TCRdb table keeps only in-frame clones and is missing some. This sample carries a few hundred thousand clones, around 87% of them seen once, and the ten largest clones take more than 8.5%. The material sequenced was peripheral blood. These receptors were taken from a woman between 45 and 65 years old with COVID-19, enrolled during active disease.

This sequence joins TRBV19 and TRBJ2-2; D is possibly TRBD2 (5 bases). The CDR3 is made up of 14 amino acids. Germline lookup yields CDR1 LNHDA and CDR2 SQIVND (reference sequence). V was clipped by 5 bases and J by 4 bases, with 11 bases between them. The CDR3 coding sequence is TGTGCCAGTAGTTCAATAGAGGGCACCGGGGAGCTGTTTTTT. It translates to CASSSIEGTGELFF.

The rearrangement links TRBV20-1 to TRBJ2-1, with 10 bases identical to TRBD1. J gave up 4 bases and V 6 bases, and 9 bases lay outside the gene matches. The CDR3 loop spans 15 amino acids. Germline CDR1 is DFQATT and CDR2 is SNEGSKA (reference sequence). CDR3 coding DNA: TGCAGTGCCAGTCCGGGACAGGGGTTTTACAATGAGCAGTTCTTC. Protein: CSASPGQGFYNEQFF.

The chain recombines TRBV5-1 with TRBJ2-3; 12 nucleotides line up with TRBD2. The V segment lost 0 bases and the J segment 3 bases; nucleotides outside the gene matches: 14. There are 20 residues in the CDR3. Germline V lookup: CDR1 SGHRS, CDR2 YFSETQ. The CDR3 DNA sequence: TGCGCCAGCAGCTTGGAAACTAGCGGGGGGCTAATTACGGGGACAGATACGCAGTATTTT. Translation: CASSLETSGGLITGTDTQYF.

This chain uses TRBV5-6 with TRBJ2-2; D call uncertain. This CDR3 comprises 15 residues. V was shortened by 5 bases and J by 6 bases, with 17 bases between the two germline ends. CDR1 SGHDT and CDR2 YYEEEE come from the germline V gene. The CDR3 region is CASSSPAPSSGELFF. In nucleotides, the CDR3 is TGTGCCAGCAGTTCACCCGCCCCCAGTTCCGGGGAGCTGTTTTTT.

This chain's CDR3 is CASKGGATNEKLFF. Written as DNA, the CDR3 is TGCGCCAGCAAAGGCGGAGCAACTAATGAAAAACTGTTTTTT. This rearrangement joins TRBV10-2 to TRBJ1-4; D remains unclear. Germline values: CDR1 WSHSY, CDR2 SAAADI. V was shortened by 7 bases and J by 0 bases, with 9 bases between the two germline ends. The CDR3 covers 14 residues.

The chain joins TRBV9 to TRBJ2-1, with 13 bases identical to TRBD2. The CDR3 has 19 residues. The ends lost 5 bases at V and 0 bases at J; junction bases unmatched: 11. CDR1 and CDR2 from the germline V gene are SGDLS and YYNGEE. Here the CDR3 reads CASSRGLAGALLSYNEQFF. The CDR3 nucleotides are TGTGCCAGCAGTAGAGGACTAGCGGGGGCTCTCCTCTCCTACAATGAGCAGTTCTTC.

The chain joins TRBV19 to TRBJ2-5, with 8 bases that match TRBD1. J gave up 0 bases and V 6 bases, and 6 bases lay outside the gene matches. Germline loops: CDR1 LNHDA, CDR2 SQIVND (reference sequence). The CDR3 is 15 amino acids. Here the CDR3 reads CASSDRGGDQETQYF. Here the CDR3 DNA reads TGTGCCAGTAGCGACAGGGGTGGGGACCAAGAGACCCAGTACTTC.

The V gene is TRBV10-3, the J gene TRBJ1-5, with 10 bases fitting TRBD1. The CDR3 is 16 amino acids. V shed 6 bases and J 7 bases; nucleotides not matched to a gene: 12. The germline V gene encodes CDR1 ENHRY and CDR2 SYGVKD. In nucleotides, the CDR3 is TGTGCCATCAGCGGTCGACAGGGGGCGCCTGGGCAGCCCCAGCATTTT. This sequence encodes CAISGRQGAPGQPQHF.

The chain uses TRBV27 and TRBJ1-2, with D possibly matching TRBD1 (5 bases). The V gene's germline CDR1 is MNHEY and CDR2 SMNVEV (reference sequence). CDR3 size: 12 residues. V dropped 3 bases and J dropped 7 bases, with 9 bases sitting between them. For the CDR3, the DNA is TGTGCCAGCAGTTTCAGGGAAACTGGCTACACCTTC. It codes for CASSFRETGYTF.

This rearrangement joins TRBV2 to TRBJ1-1; 7 positions agree with TRBD1. This CDR3 has 16 residues. Germline V gene sequence: CDR1 SNHLY, CDR2 FYNNEI. The ends lost 5 bases at V and 1 base at J; junction bases unmatched: 10. CDR3 in amino acids: CASSKSARDRNTEAFF. CDR3 nucleotides: TGTGCCAGCAGTAAAAGCGCCCGGGACAGGAACACTGAAGCTTTCTTT.

The chain links TRBV10-3 to TRBJ2-3; tentatively, D is TRBD1 (6 bases). The germline V gene encodes CDR1 ENHRY and CDR2 SYGVKD. V dropped 9 bases and J dropped 2 bases, with 12 bases sitting between them. This CDR3 has 13 amino acids. CDR3 protein: CAINGQFTDTQYF. In DNA form, the CDR3 reads TGTGCCATTAATGGACAGTTCACAGATACGCAGTATTTT.

This clone was picked up a small number of times. The chain carries TRBV19 and TRBJ1-2; TRBD1 aligns across 8 bases. J gave up 4 bases and V 5 bases, and 9 bases lay outside the gene matches. The CDR3 length is 15 residues. The germline gives CDR1 LNHDA, CDR2 SQIVND (reference sequence). The CDR3: CASSRGAGGAYGYTF. The DNA for the CDR3 is TGTGCCAGTAGTCGGGGGGCAGGGGGCGCCTATGGCTACACCTTC. Together with reference TRBV19 and TRBJ1-2, the CDR3 gives the full variable domain: DGGITQSPKYLFRKEGQNVTLSCEQNLNHDAMYWYRQDPGQGLRLIYYSQIVNDFQKGDIAEGYSVSREKKESFPLTVTSAQKNPTAFYLCASSRGAGGAYGYTFGSGTRLTVV.

The V call is TRBV19, the J call TRBJ2-7; TRBD1 agrees at 10 bases. Germline V gene data show CDR1 as LNHDA and CDR2 as SQIVND (reference sequence). The CDR3 spans 16 residues. J gave up 7 bases and V 6 bases, and 15 bases lay outside the gene matches. CDR3 nucleotide sequence: TGTGCCAGTAGATATTCTCCGGGACAGGGGTGTTTTGAGCAGTACGTC. Residues: CASRYSPGQGCFEQYV.

J is TRBJ2-6 and V is TRBV5-8, with D maybe TRBD1 (5 bases). The germline V and J ends were trimmed by 3 bases and 1 base, with 11 bases remaining between them. The CDR3 is 16 residues long. CDR1 is SGHTS, CDR2 YDEGEE, per germline. The CDR3 loop reads CASSWIGVSGANVLTF. The CDR3 DNA reads as TGTGCCAGCAGCTGGATAGGGGTTTCTGGGGCCAACGTCCTGACTTTC.

This sequence joins TRBV27 and TRBJ1-6, with D hard to call. Germline CDR1 is MNHEY and CDR2 is SMNVEV (reference sequence). This CDR3 has 13 amino acids. With 5 bases removed from V and 10 bases from J, the gap between germline ends came to 12 bases. This CDR3 is CASSPIDGSPLHF. Here the CDR3 DNA reads TGTGCCAGCAGTCCCATCGACGGGTCACCCCTCCACTTT.